This is a list of T cell receptor beta chains from one sample in a study of neurological immune-mediated disorders. TCRdb recomputed calls from the 5' RACE reads with MiXCR, one row per CDR3 protein. This sample carries 35,000 to 45,000 distinct CDR3 sequences, 3% to 3.5% of them seen once, and the ten largest clones take more than 7.5%. Sequencing was performed on PBMCs. The receptors originated from a woman in her sixties with multiple sclerosis. The CDR3 runs from the conserved cysteine through the conserved F or W. A D gene is named only where the DNA matches it firmly. Clone size is given as once, few, many, or a class for an expanded clone.

v_call	clone_size	j_call	d_call	cdr3_nt	cdr3_aa
TRBV20-1	many	TRBJ2-5	TRBD2	TGCAGTGCTAGAGATACCGGGGGGACCGTACAAGAGACCCAGTACTTC	CSARDTGGTVQETQYF
TRBV6-2/TRBV6-3	many	TRBJ1-4	.	TGTGCCAGCAGTTACGACTATTTCGGCGAAAAACTGTTTTTT	CASSYDYFGEKLFF
TRBV11-2	many	TRBJ1-1	.	TGTGCCAGCAGCTTAAAAGGGGGGACTGAAGCTTTCTTT	CASSLKGGTEAFF
TRBV20-1	many	TRBJ1-2	.	TGCAGTGCGCCCAGGGGATCCTATGGCTACACCTTC	CSAPRGSYGYTF
TRBV5-1	many	TRBJ1-2	.	TGCGCCAGCAGCTTGGATGCCTATGGCTACACCTTC	CASSLDAYGYTF
TRBV27	many	TRBJ2-3	TRBD2	TGTGCCAGCAGCCAGATCGGACTAGCGGGGGGCACAGATACGCAGTATTTT	CASSQIGLAGGTDTQYF
TRBV11-2	many	TRBJ2-5	TRBD1	TGTGCCAGCAGCTTCGGACAGGGCGGGGAGACCCAGTACTTC	CASSFGQGGETQYF
TRBV20-1	many	TRBJ1-2	.	TGCAGTGCTAGAGATCCCAGAGGATTCCGTGGCTACACCTTC	CSARDPRGFRGYTF
TRBV5-1	many	TRBJ2-7	.	TGCGCCAGCAGCTTGGGTTCACAGGGTTACGAGCAGTACTTC	CASSLGSQGYEQYF
TRBV10-1	many	TRBJ1-1	TRBD1	TGCGCCAGCAGCGACAGGGAAGGGAGGAACACTGAAGCTTTCTTT	CASSDREGRNTEAFF
TRBV5-5	many	TRBJ2-4	TRBD2	TGTGCCAGCAGCCTCGATGGTAGCGGGGGTTGGGGCAAAAACATTCAGTACTTC	CASSLDGSGGWGKNIQYF
TRBV27	many	TRBJ1-6	.	TGTGCCAGCAGCCTACAGGGCCTGTATAATTCACCCCTCCACTTT	CASSLQGLYNSPLHF
TRBV20-1	many	TRBJ2-5	.	TGCAGTGCTAGTGGTGACCAAGAGACCCAGTACTTC	CSASGDQETQYF
TRBV20-1	many	TRBJ2-2	.	TGCAGTGCTATCGGGACTGCCACCGGGGAGCTGTTTTTT	CSAIGTATGELFF
TRBV10-2	many	TRBJ2-3	.	TGCGCCAGCAGTGCGGGTACCCGCACAGATACGCAGTATTTT	CASSAGTRTDTQYF
TRBV20-1	many	TRBJ2-3	TRBD2	TGCAGTACCAGACTAGCGGGGGCCGGGGCAGATACGCAGTATTTT	CSTRLAGAGADTQYF
TRBV4-1	many	TRBJ2-1	.	TGCGCCAGCAGCCGTCCGGGACCGAAGCAGTTCTTC	CASSRPGPKQFF
TRBV10-3	many	TRBJ2-7	.	TGTGCCATCAGTGTGGGCGGGGTTAGCTACGAGCAGTACTTC	CAISVGGVSYEQYF
TRBV2	many	TRBJ2-5	.	TGTGCCAGCGGGACATGGGAGGTGACCCAGTACTTC	CASGTWEVTQYF
TRBV20-1	medium-sized	TRBJ2-1	TRBD2	TGCAGTGCAGGACTAGCGGGGGCAAAGGAGTTCTTC	CSAGLAGAKEFF
TRBV9	many	TRBJ1-4	.	TGTGCCAGCAGCGAGAGGGCCAGCGGGCCTAATGAAAAACTGTTTTTT	CASSERASGPNEKLFF
TRBV6-5	many	TRBJ1-2	TRBD1	TGTGCCAGCAGTTACTCCCGGCTGGACAGGGGTGCATCTGGCTACACCTTC	CASSYSRLDRGASGYTF
TRBV28	many	TRBJ2-5	.	.	CASSSGQALPQETQYF
TRBV29-1	many	TRBJ1-2	.	TGCAGCGTTGCCGCCGGCAGCCTCTGGGGCTACACCTTC	CSVAAGSLWGYTF
TRBV15	many	TRBJ2-3	.	TGTGCCACCAGCGGGGACTTGGGGGCAGCAGATACGCAGTATTTT	CATSGDLGAADTQYF
TRBV20-1	many	TRBJ1-4	.	TGCAGTGCTAGAGAACCCTCAACTAATGAAAAACTGTTTTTT	CSAREPSTNEKLFF
TRBV7-7	many	TRBJ1-3	.	TGTGCCAGCAGCAGTGGGTTTTTGGACACCATATATTTT	CASSSGFLDTIYF
TRBV5-1	many	TRBJ2-7	.	TGCGCCAGCAGCTTGGAAGCGGTCTCCTACGAGCAGTACTTC	CASSLEAVSYEQYF
TRBV28	large	TRBJ1-6	.	TGTGCCAGCAGTTTACCACTGACAGCCGGAGTCTCGGCCCTCCACTTT	CASSLPLTAGVSALHF
TRBV6-6	many	TRBJ2-2	TRBD2	TGTGCCATCCAGCGGGGGGGCACCGGGGAGCTGTTTTTT	CAIQRGGTGELFF
TRBV12-3/TRBV12-4	many	TRBJ2-1	TRBD2	TGTGCCAGCAGTTACGCCCTACTAGCGGGGGGCCAGTACAATGAGCAGTTCTTC	CASSYALLAGGQYNEQFF
TRBV30	many	TRBJ2-7	.	TGTGCCTGGAAGGGAAGTCCCTACGAGCAGTACTTC	CAWKGSPYEQYF
TRBV5-1	many	TRBJ2-3	.	TGCGCCAGCAGCACTCAATCTAGCGCAGATACGCAGTATTTT	CASSTQSSADTQYF
TRBV20-1	many	TRBJ2-7	TRBD2	TGCAGTGCTAGATACATAGCGGGGGGTCCCTACGAGCAGTACTTC	CSARYIAGGPYEQYF
TRBV20-1	many	TRBJ2-7	.	TGCAGTGCTAGAGCCCCCGGGACGGTCCCTTACGAGCAGTACTTC	CSARAPGTVPYEQYF
TRBV11-2	many	TRBJ2-7	TRBD1	TGTGCCAGCAGCTTCCGGGACAGGGTCTACGAGCAGTACTTC	CASSFRDRVYEQYF
TRBV4-1	many	TRBJ1-1	.	TGCGCCAGCAGCCAAGAAGATGGAACGGGGGCTTTCTTT	CASSQEDGTGAFF
TRBV28	many	TRBJ1-2	TRBD1	TGTGCCAGCAGTACCCCCCGGACAGGGGGCTCCTATGGCTACACCTTC	CASSTPRTGGSYGYTF
TRBV7-9	many	TRBJ2-7	.	TGTGCCGCTACCGCACAGGAAGGGTACGAGCAGTACTTC	CAATAQEGYEQYF
TRBV3-1	many	TRBJ2-1	.	TGTGCCAGCAGTCAATTGGGCTCCTACAATGAGCAGTTCTTC	CASSQLGSYNEQFF
TRBV6-5	many	TRBJ2-1	TRBD2	TGTGCCAGCAAGGGCTCGCGGGGGGGGGACCGCGAGCAGTTCTTC	CASKGSRGGDREQFF
TRBV29-1	many	TRBJ2-7	TRBD1	TGCAGCGTTGTGAGGACAGGGTACGAGCAGTACTTC	CSVVRTGYEQYF
TRBV10-3	many	TRBJ2-2	.	TGTGCCATCAGTGAGTCGTCGGGTGGGCCGAACACCGGGGAGCTGTTTTTT	CAISESSGGPNTGELFF
TRBV14	many	TRBJ2-7	.	TGTGCCAGCAGCCAAGATACAGGGATCTACGAGCAGTACTTC	CASSQDTGIYEQYF
TRBV3-1	medium-sized	TRBJ1-1	TRBD1	TGTGCCAGCAGCCTACAGGGGTGGACTGAAGCTTTCTTT	CASSLQGWTEAFF
TRBV29-1	many	TRBJ1-1	TRBD1	TGCAGCGTTGAAGGGGGACAGGGTATCCAAGCTTTCTTT	CSVEGGQGIQAFF
TRBV20-1	many	TRBJ2-3	TRBD2	TGCAGTGCTAGCTGGACTAGCGGGGACACGCAGTATTTT	CSASWTSGDTQYF
TRBV5-1	few	TRBJ1-2	TRBD1	TGCGCCAGCACGATTAGGACAGGGTCGCTCTATGGCTACACCTTC	CASTIRTGSLYGYTF
TRBV12-3/TRBV12-4	many	TRBJ2-5	TRBD1	TGTGCCAGCAGTTTAAGGACAGGGGTGGCGGGAGAGACCCAGTACTTC	CASSLRTGVAGETQYF